This T cell receptor beta chain was retrieved from a study of CD8 T cells in Susac syndrome. With 7 bases clipped from V and 0 bases from J, the junction kept 6 bases outside the gene matches. CDR3 size: 14 residues. CDR1 and CDR2 from the germline V gene are SQVTM and ANQGSEA. TEMRA cells were FACS-enriched, unlike CD8+ and CD4+ T cells, which were negatively isolated. Random hexamers served to reverse transcribe about 0.45 to 1 ug RNA. A single record per CDR3 protein comes from TCRdb applying MiXCR to the immunoSEQ multiplex PCR reads. Here the sample spans around 71,000 distinct CDR3 sequences, roughly 95% being singletons.

The clonotype was recovered from a human donor with multiple sclerosis. The rearrangement uses TRBV29-1 and TRBJ2-3; TRBD1 matches at 8 bases. The sequencing input was CD4+ T cells from PBMCs. CDR3 sequence reads: CSGGQGTSTDTQYF. Here the CDR3 DNA reads TGCAGCGGAGGACAGGGCACTAGCACAGATACGCAGTATTTT.